Shown below are 32 T cell receptor beta chains from a single sample sequenced in a study of response to subunit inactivated influenza vaccine. One entry per CDR3 protein, called by TCRdb with MiXCR from the RT-PCR reads. The sample includes more than 500,000 distinct CDR3 sequences, about 11% seen only once; the top ten take approximately 11%. These sequences were also reported in another study, on T cells expressing NK-cell markers. From that paper: With UMIs, 5'RACE template switching was used to make TCR beta cDNA.

The input for sequencing was PBMCs from blood, taken on the day of vaccination. These receptors originate from a man in his fifties or sixties who received an inactivated influenza vaccine.

This chain joins TRBV10-3 and TRBJ1-5; D possibly corresponds to TRBD1 (5 bases). The CDR3 totals 14 residues. Trimming cost V 2 bases and J 4 bases, with 9 bases left between them. Germline CDR1 and CDR2: ENHRY and SYGVKD. CDR3 sequence: CAISEGARNQPQHF. The CDR3 region has the DNA TGTGCCATCAGTGAGGGGGCGAGAAATCAGCCCCAGCATTTT.

This clonotype was counted a single time. V usage is TRBV5-1 and J usage is TRBJ2-7; D gene uncertain. Germline V gene sequence: CDR1 SGHRS, CDR2 YFSETQ. Trimming took off 5 bases at V and 0 bases at J, with 15 bases between the two ends. This CDR3 comprises 15 residues. The CDR3 sequence is CASRRLDGPSYEQYF. The DNA for the CDR3 is TGCGCCAGCAGACGCCTTGACGGTCCCTCCTACGAGCAGTACTTC. The full variable domain, completed using reference TRBV5-1 and TRBJ2-7, is KAGVTQTPRYLIKTRGQQVTLSCSPISGHRSVSWYQQTPGQGLQFLFEYFSETQRNKGNFPGRFSGRQFSNSRSEMNVSTLELGDSALYLCASRRLDGPSYEQYFGPGTRLTVT.

The V gene is TRBV19, the J gene TRBJ1-6, with unresolved D. Trimming pared 0 bases from V and 16 bases from J, leaving 10 bases between. From germline, CDR1 is LNHDA and CDR2 SQIVND (reference sequence). The CDR3 consists of 12 residues. The chain's CDR3 is CASSIEDERLHF. The CDR3, as DNA: TGTGCCAGTAGTATAGAGGACGAACGTCTCCACTTT.

This clonotype was picked up a small number of times. This chain links TRBV14 with TRBJ1-1, with 8 bases matching TRBD1. V gave up 3 bases and J gave up 1 base; unmatched junction bases: 1. From germline, CDR1 is SGHDN and CDR2 FVKESK. This CDR3 is built from 14 residues. CDR3 bases: TGTGCCAGCAGCCACGGACAGGGGAACACTGAAGCTTTCTTT. Its protein product is CASSHGQGNTEAFF. The whole variable domain, remainder taken from reference TRBV14 and TRBJ1-1, is EAGVTQFPSHSVIEKGQTVTLRCDPISGHDNLYWYRRVMGKEIKFLLHFVKESKQDESGMPNNRFLAERTGGTYSTLKVQPAELEDSGVYFCASSHGQGNTEAFFGQGTRLTVV.

The V call is TRBV6-5, the J call TRBJ1-5, with TRBD1 as a possible D gene (6 bases). CDR1 and CDR2 (germline): MNHEY, SVGAGI. V was pared by 5 bases and J by 5 bases, with 13 bases between. The CDR3 covers 14 residues. The CDR3 bases are TGTGCCAGCAGTCTACAGGGACGGTATCAGCCCCAGCATTTT. This translates into CASSLQGRYQPQHF.

The chain employs TRBV14 and TRBJ2-1, with D possibly being TRBD2 (7 bases). This CDR3 has 13 residues. V lost 0 bases and J lost 11, with 11 bases in between. CDR1 is SGHDN, CDR2 FVKESK, per germline. The CDR3 nucleotides are TGTGCCAGCAGCCAAGAAGGGAGGGGGAAGCAGTTCTTC. This encodes CASSQEGRGKQFF. Looking up the rest from reference TRBV14 and TRBJ2-1 gives the full variable domain: EAGVTQFPSHSVIEKGQTVTLRCDPISGHDNLYWYRRVMGKEIKFLLHFVKESKQDESGMPNNRFLAERTGGTYSTLKVQPAELEDSGVYFCASSQEGRGKQFFGPGTRLTVL.

This clonotype showed up just a few times. The chain links TRBV12-3 or TRBV12-4 to TRBJ2-3, with TRBD2 identical over 9 bases. The CDR3 is 16 residues long. The J segment lost 6 bases and the V segment lost 5 bases, leaving 12 bases of the junction unmatched. The CDR3 DNA follows: TGTGCCAGCAGTCCCCCTGGCGGGGGGGCCCCCGATACGCAGTATTTT. Its protein is CASSPPGGGAPDTQYF.

This clonotype was seen only a few times. This chain uses TRBV7-2 with TRBJ1-5; D is perhaps TRBD1 (6 bases). The CDR3 totals 17 residues. V lost 0 bases and J lost 0, with 12 bases in between. The V gene's germline CDR1 is SGHTA and CDR2 FQGNSA. CDR3 amino acids: CASSLARTDYSNQPQHF. DNA of the CDR3: TGTGCCAGCAGCTTAGCAAGGACAGATTATAGCAATCAGCCCCAGCATTTT.

This clonotype was detected only a few times. This chain joins TRBV12-3 or TRBV12-4 and TRBJ2-5, with TRBD2 matching over 7 bases. This CDR3 spans 16 amino acids. With 6 bases clipped from V and 1 base from J, the junction kept 11 bases outside the gene matches. CDR3 sequence reads: CASSPWAGDSQETQYF. CDR3 DNA: TGTGCCAGCAGCCCGTGGGCGGGGGACTCCCAAGAGACCCAGTACTTC.

This chain joins TRBV7-9 and TRBJ2-3; maybe TRBD1 (6 bases). Germline V gene lookup returns CDR1 SEHNR and CDR2 FQNEAQ (reference sequence). This CDR3 comprises 17 residues. Deletions cut 5 bases from V and 0 bases from J, with 18 bases between. This CDR3 is CASSDPPRGSSTDTQYF. Here the CDR3 DNA reads TGTGCCAGCAGCGACCCACCTAGGGGGTCTAGCACAGATACGCAGTATTTT.

This clonotype was counted ten times or more. The CDR3 spells CASTDLTVREQYF. The DNA for the CDR3 is TGTGCCAGCACCGACTTGACAGTCCGCGAGCAGTACTTC. V gene TRBV12-3 or TRBV12-4 combines with J gene TRBJ2-7; D may be TRBD1 (5 bases). The CDR3 contains 13 residues. Deletions cut 7 bases from V and 6 bases from J, with 16 bases between.

The V call is TRBV2, the J call TRBJ2-7; 8 nucleotides match TRBD1. J gave up 5 bases and V 6 bases, and 6 bases lay outside the gene matches. From germline, CDR1 is SNHLY and CDR2 FYNNEI. CDR3 length: 13 residues. CDR3 amino acids: CASRATGDHEQYF. For the CDR3, the DNA is TGTGCCAGCAGGGCGACAGGGGACCACGAGCAGTACTTC.

This clonotype has only a few counts. An end of the junction does not agree with germline; a read error may underlie this. This rearrangement joins TRBV7-8 to TRBJ2-1; D is perhaps TRBD2 (5 bases). Germline-derived CDR1 and CDR2 are SGHVS and FQNEAQ. This CDR3 region has 15 residues. This CDR3 reads CASSLARDSYNEQFF. DNA for the CDR3: TGTGCCAGCAGCCTAGCCCGTGACTCCTACAATGAGCAGTTCTTC.

In this sample, this clonotype turned up a few times. J is TRBJ2-3 and V is TRBV7-9; tentatively, D is TRBD1 (5 bases). The germline V and J ends were trimmed by 1 base and 2 bases, with 13 bases remaining between them. Per germline, CDR1 SEHNR and CDR2 FQNEAQ (reference sequence). The CDR3 contains 16 residues. CDR3 sequence reads: CASSLGLPGYTDTQYF. CDR3 in DNA: TGTGCCAGCAGCTTAGGTCTTCCAGGGTACACAGATACGCAGTATTTT. The variable domain in full, with the rest retrieved from reference TRBV7-9 and TRBJ2-3, is DTGVSQNPRHKITKRGQNVTFRCDPISEHNRLYWYRQTLGQGPEFLTYFQNEAQLEKSRLLSDRFSAERPKGSFSTLEIQRTEQGDSAMYLCASSLGLPGYTDTQYFGPGTRLTVL.

The CDR3 bases are TGCGCCAGCAGCTTATATCATGGCGTTGGTGATGAGCAGTTCTTC. Translating it yields CASSLYHGVGDEQFF. The gene calls are TRBV5-1 and TRBJ2-1; D remains unclear. The V end lost 2 bases, the J end lost 8 bases, and 17 bases lay between the germline ends. The CDR3 loop spans 15 amino acids. The germline V gene encodes CDR1 SGHRS and CDR2 YFSETQ.

This clonotype was counted many times. The chain joins TRBV15 to TRBJ1-2; D uncertain. Trimming pared 0 bases from V and 2 bases from J, leaving 10 bases between. CDR3 size: 15 residues. Germline V gene sequence: CDR1 LNHNV, CDR2 YYDKDF (reference sequence). This CDR3 reads CATSRDLAGNYGYTF. CDR3 nucleotide sequence: TGTGCCACCAGCAGAGATTTAGCGGGAAACTATGGCTACACCTTC.

V is TRBV24-1 and J is TRBJ1-2, with 7 bases matching TRBD1. After removal of 5 bases from V and 4 bases from J, the junction contained 18 bases not matched to a gene. Per germline, CDR1 KGHDR and CDR2 SFDVKD. The CDR3 contains 18 residues. Written as DNA, the CDR3 is TGTGCCACCAGTGCCGCGGGGGGGACAGATGCCCCTGGCTATGGCTACACCTTC. It translates to CATSAAGGTDAPGYGYTF.

The chain combines TRBV7-9 with TRBJ2-7, with D unresolved. The CDR3 sequence is 14 residues long. Germline V gives CDR1 SEHNR, CDR2 FQNEAQ (reference sequence). Trimming shortened V by 5 bases and J by 2 bases, and 13 bases separated the two germline ends. The DNA of the CDR3 is TGTGCCAGCAGCGGCCGCGGCAGAACCTACGAGCAGTACTTC. Translating it yields CASSGRGRTYEQYF.

A few counts support this clonotype. This sequence joins TRBV5-1 and TRBJ2-5; maybe TRBD1 (6 bases). Germline V CDR1 and CDR2: SGHRS, YFSETQ. The CDR3 is made up of 17 amino acids. V shed 0 bases and J shed 5 bases, with 20 bases lying between them. The CDR3 spells CASSLAQGQGGSETQYF. The CDR3 coding sequence is TGCGCCAGCAGCTTGGCCCAGGGGCAGGGCGGGTCGGAGACCCAGTACTTC.

This chain links TRBV7-2 with TRBJ2-5; D uncertain. The ends were cut back, 1 base at V and 5 bases at J, with 8 bases in the middle. CDR3 size: 13 residues. CDR1 is SGHTA and CDR2 is FQGNSA in the germline V gene. CDR3: CASSLVGMETQYF. CDR3 in DNA: TGTGCCAGCAGCTTAGTGGGCATGGAGACCCAGTACTTC.

The sample holds a few counts of this clonotype. V usage is TRBV6-5 and J usage is TRBJ2-1; 7 nucleotides match TRBD2. The length of the CDR3 is 16 residues. J gave up 6 bases and V 0 bases, and 8 bases lay outside the gene matches. The V gene's germline CDR1 is MNHEY and CDR2 SVGAGI. CDR3 sequence reads: CASSYSARERFNEQFF. CDR3 DNA: TGTGCCAGCAGTTACTCCGCGCGGGAGCGATTCAATGAGCAGTTCTTC.

V usage is TRBV6-1 and J usage is TRBJ1-5; D not resolved. CDR3 size: 16 residues. Per the germline V gene, CDR1 is MNHNS and CDR2 is SASEGT. Trimming left V 2 bases short and J 3 bases short, with 14 bases between. DNA for the CDR3: TGTGCCAGCAGTGAATGGAAGAGGTCAGTCAATCAGCCCCAGCATTTT. It encodes CASSEWKRSVNQPQHF.

This clonotype was recorded at least ten times. The gene calls are TRBV5-6 and TRBJ1-3, with D unclear. The CDR3 loop spans 15 amino acids. From germline, CDR1 is SGHDT and CDR2 YYEEEE. Trimming took 4 bases from V and 4 from J, leaving 15 bases between them. CDR3 sequence (DNA): TGTGCCAGCAGCGACCCCGAGGGCCTGGGAAACACCATATATTTT. As protein: CASSDPEGLGNTIYF.

This chain joins TRBV3-1 and TRBJ2-4; possibly TRBD1 or TRBD2 for D (6 bases each). The CDR3 loop spans 14 amino acids. Germline-derived CDR1 and CDR2 are LGHDT and YNNKEL (reference sequence). Between the trimmed V and J ends, which lost 4 bases and 8 bases, there was a span of 15 bases. The CDR3 spells CASSRGGGRDIQYF. The CDR3 DNA reads TGTGCCAGCAGCCGAGGAGGGGGAAGGGACATTCAGTACTTC. Full variable domain (outside the CDR3, taken from reference TRBV3-1 and TRBJ2-4): DTAVSQTPKYLVTQMGNDKSIKCEQNLGHDTMYWYKQDSKKFLKIMFSYNNKELIINETVPNRFSPKSPDKAHLNLHINSLELGDSAVYFCASSRGGGRDIQYFGAGTRLSVL.

This clonotype was counted between two and nine times. The V gene is TRBV25-1, the J gene TRBJ1-6; D possibly corresponds to TRBD1 (5 bases). The V and J ends lost 4 bases and 0 bases respectively, with 10 bases between them. Germline lookup yields CDR1 MGHDK and CDR2 SYGVNS. The CDR3 loop spans 16 amino acids. The CDR3: CASSAGGSSYNSPLHF. CDR3 sequence (DNA): TGTGCCAGCAGTGCGGGGGGGAGCTCCTATAATTCACCCCTCCACTTT.

The genes are TRBV29-1 and TRBJ2-3, with 10 nucleotides matching TRBD2. This CDR3 has 13 residues. CDR1 and CDR2 (germline): SQVTM, ANQGSEA. V shed 8 bases, J shed 3 bases, and the junction held 5 bases outside the gene matches. The CDR3 DNA reads TGCAGCCTACTACTAGCGGGGACAGATACGCAGTATTTT. Amino acid sequence: CSLLLAGTDTQYF.

The chain links TRBV5-1 to TRBJ1-5; 8 nucleotides line up with TRBD1. The CDR3 runs to 15 residues. CDR1 is SGHRS and CDR2 is YFSETQ in the germline V gene. The J segment lost 7 bases and the V segment lost 2 bases, leaving 8 bases of the junction unmatched. The CDR3 coding sequence is TGCGCCAGCAGCTTTAAACAGGGGGTAGGACAGCCCCAGCATTTT. Encoded protein: CASSFKQGVGQPQHF.

CDR3 loop: CSARVSVGLAYNEQFF. The CDR3 nucleotides read TGCAGTGCTAGAGTATCTGTCGGGCTAGCGTACAATGAGCAGTTCTTC. The chain carries TRBV20-1 and TRBJ2-1; possible D gene TRBD2, 6 bases. This CDR3 region has 16 residues. Trimming shortened V by 1 base and J by 4 bases, and 17 bases separated the two germline ends. Germline V gives CDR1 DFQATT, CDR2 SNEGSKA (reference sequence).

Ten or more counts support this clonotype. The chain links TRBV12-3 or TRBV12-4 to TRBJ1-1; TRBD1 agrees at 9 bases. The V and J ends lost 4 bases and 7 bases, in that order; junction bases with no gene match: 7. This CDR3 comprises 14 residues. The CDR3 here is CASSSPGTGIEAFF. The CDR3 DNA is TGTGCCAGCAGTTCACCCGGGACAGGGATTGAAGCTTTCTTT.

The gene calls are TRBV28 and TRBJ2-1; TRBD2 matches 13 bases. The trim removed 6 bases at V and 7 bases at J, leaving 0 bases unmatched. Per germline, CDR1 MDHEN and CDR2 SYDVKM. The CDR3 is 13 amino acids. CDR3 protein: CASRTSGRNEQFF. CDR3 bases: TGTGCCAGCAGGACTAGCGGGAGGAATGAGCAGTTCTTC.

This clonotype has a handful of counts. The CDR3: CAISHQGASNEQFF. The CDR3 DNA sequence: TGTGCCATCAGCCATCAGGGGGCTAGCAATGAGCAGTTCTTC. The chain has TRBV10-3 and TRBJ2-1, with TRBD1 identical over 8 bases. Germline lookup yields CDR1 ENHRY and CDR2 SYGVKD. This CDR3 has 14 amino acids. J was trimmed by 6 bases and V by 6 bases; bases with no gene match: 7.

This clonotype has ten or more counts. The chain combines TRBV9 with TRBJ2-1; tentatively, D is TRBD2 (6 bases). This CDR3 contains 15 residues. The germline V gene has CDR1 SGDLS and CDR2 YYNGEE. V dropped 0 bases and J dropped 1 base, with 8 bases sitting between them. The CDR3 nucleotides are TGTGCCAGCAGCGTAGCGGCGGGGTCCTACAATGAGCAGTTCTTC. Its translation is CASSVAAGSYNEQFF.